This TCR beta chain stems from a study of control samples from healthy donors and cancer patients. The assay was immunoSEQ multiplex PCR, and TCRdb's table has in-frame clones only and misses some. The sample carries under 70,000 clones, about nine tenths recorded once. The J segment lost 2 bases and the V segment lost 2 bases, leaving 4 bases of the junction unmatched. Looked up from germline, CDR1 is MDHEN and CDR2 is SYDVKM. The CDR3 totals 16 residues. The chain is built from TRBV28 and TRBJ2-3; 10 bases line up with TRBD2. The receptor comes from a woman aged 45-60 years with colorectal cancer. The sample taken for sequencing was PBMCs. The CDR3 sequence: CASSLVAGGPTDTQYF. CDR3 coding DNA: TGTGCCAGCAGTTTAGTAGCGGGAGGTCCCACAGATACGCAGTATTTT.